This TCR beta chain was captured by sequencing in a study of shared clonotypes between healthy human individuals (TCRdb year 2020). Background for the entire study: A couple of women and three men aged 18 to 49 years were included in the cohort. For each donor, three plates each were used for CD4 naive and CD4 memory, two plates were used for CD8 naive, and one plate was used for CD8 memory. Blood TCR repertoires of about 5 healthy adults were deeply sequenced to estimate repertoire size and the extent of clonotype sharing between individuals. To increase sequencing depth and limit assay-specific biases, TCR repertoire library preparation and sequencing were carried out by different laboratories using diverse techniques. Each donor's leukapheresis produced roughly between about 0.85 and 10 billion PBMCs. The paper as a whole reports these results and caveats: Higher generation probabilities were observed for clonotypes shared by all four sorted-subset donors than for non-shared clonotypes. Sharing across a handful of donors was observed for approximately 5% of naive CD4, under 4% of naive CD8, 2% to 2.5% of memory CD4, and 0.4% of memory CD8 clonotypes. Sampling was limited to blood, and TCR repertoires in tissue likely differ from TCR repertoires in blood. Estimated clonotype richness was generally larger for naive than for memory subsets. Because the study included a small number of donors, the genetic and exposure-history diversity represented was limited. Even with the large sequencing depth, rarefaction of the sorted-subset datasets indicated that sequencing was incomplete. Based on pairwise subsampling, the degree of clonotype sharing among donors was expected to be affected by sequencing depth.

Using the deep immunoSEQ assay, multiplex PCR amplified TCR CDR3 regions from genomic DNA. Genomic DNA extracted from each cell subset was distributed evenly over all wells of several immunoSEQ 96-well plates, and each plate served as one replicate. Each replicate PCR for sorted subsets received around 210 ng genomic DNA, equal to about 30,000 T cell genomes. Purified libraries were quantified with a Qubit 3.0 fluorometer, sized on a Bioanalyzer 2100, and re-quantified with the KAPA Library Quantification kit. Each immunoSEQ 96-well plate was sequenced on its own single-read 150-cycle Illumina NextSeq 550 flow cell. As for the original processing: Because only junctional sequences without quality scores were contained in the immunoSEQ output, filtering matching that applied to full-length reads could not be performed. Sequences were annotated with PyIR, a Python wrapper for IgBLAST v1.9, using IMGT germline references to assign V/J genes and CDR3. Reads with weak V/J assignments (E-value above 1e-6), missing CDR3, stop codons, out-of-frame junctions, or ambiguous translated residues were removed. V3J clonotypes were defined by identical inferred V gene, J gene, and CDR3 amino acid sequence. To compute the percentage overlap between repertoires, the number of shared unique clonotypes was divided by the size of the smaller repertoire. Repertoire richness was assessed with RTK rarefaction, the Chao1 estimator, and Recon v2.1 estimates of unobserved clonotypes. Generation probabilities were computed with OLGA for all TCRbeta clonotypes obtained by the gDNA method from several donors. TCRdb took this table from immuneACCESS and kept in-frame rearrangements with V and J called. Such tables lack part of the clones; where checked against another copy, unresolved V genes explain under half of the gap, and the rest is unexplained. The V and J calls and clone size were taken over from that table, and D and trimming were inferred from the DNA. The sample table records about 380,000 clones; about 96% of these occur just once. 0.32% of the sample goes to the ten largest clones.

Concerning this clone: What antigen it recognizes has not been identified. No much larger clone is present one base from it, and per-base qualities are unavailable.

The donors were healthy, HIV-negative adults with no recently reported acute infections or vaccinations. All donors were Caucasian adults living in Nashville, Tennessee, USA. CD8 memory samples consisted of magnetically selected CD45RO+ cells combined with CCR7-negative CD45RA+ effector memory (TemRA) cells. Blood was collected by leukapheresis, and PBMCs were isolated by Ficoll-Histopaque density gradient centrifugation and then cryopreserved in liquid nitrogen vapor phase. Purity and quantity of every magnetically sorted T cell population were checked by analytical flow cytometry. Genomic DNA was isolated from each sorted fraction and quantified by UV absorbance on a Nanodrop 2000c. Between the V and J ends, shortened by 4 bases and 8 bases respectively, the junction contains 14 bases. The cysteine opens and the phenylalanine closes a CDR3 of 13 amino acids. Here the CDR3 DNA is all that survives: 39 bases in frame from base 1. The CDR1 and CDR2 encoded by the germline V gene are MDHEN and SYDVKM.

The TCR originated in a man younger than 45 in good health. The rearrangement joined TRBV28 to TRBJ1-2, with no confidently assigned D gene. Source material: memory CD8+ T cells sorted from blood. Sample cell subset or site, as interpreted from the label and publication: CD45RO+ cells pooled with CCR7-negative TemRA cells. The CDR3 sequence is CASSSGTPRGYTF. The nucleotide sequence is given as TGTGCCAGCAGTTCGGGAACACCGAGGGGCTACACCTTC.